This TCR beta chain was obtained from a study of siplizumab effects on memory and regulatory T cells. Around 96,000 TCR templates underwent assay in each sample. Clones were sequenced by immunoSEQ multiplex PCR, and TCRdb holds only the in-frame ones, with some missing. The table includes just under 8,000 clones, less than 45% detected once. V was cut by 1 base and J by 4 bases, with 13 bases left in between. The CDR3 is 15 residues long. Germline lookup yields CDR1 LGHNA and CDR2 YNFKEQ. Overall study results and limits: Versus approximately 27% in controls, the mappable alloreactive CD4+ clones averaged about 63% Treg-derived with siplizumab. The study found naive T cells seemingly more diverse than memory cells and seemingly major alloresponse contributors.

A note on this clone: No antigen is known for it.

Cocultured for about 6 days at 37°C were the mixed lymphocyte reaction cells. This TCR was sampled from a human donor in good health; the cells came from an allogeneic mixed lymphocyte reaction. This chain uses TRBV4-2 with TRBJ1-1, with D maybe TRBD1 (5 bases). The sequenced sample was CFSE-low (dividing) CD8+ T cells sorted from an allogeneic mixed lymphocyte reaction. DNA of the CDR3: TGTGCCAGCAGCCAAGCCACGGGGGAGAGCACTGAAGCTTTCTTT. This translates into CASSQATGESTEAFF.